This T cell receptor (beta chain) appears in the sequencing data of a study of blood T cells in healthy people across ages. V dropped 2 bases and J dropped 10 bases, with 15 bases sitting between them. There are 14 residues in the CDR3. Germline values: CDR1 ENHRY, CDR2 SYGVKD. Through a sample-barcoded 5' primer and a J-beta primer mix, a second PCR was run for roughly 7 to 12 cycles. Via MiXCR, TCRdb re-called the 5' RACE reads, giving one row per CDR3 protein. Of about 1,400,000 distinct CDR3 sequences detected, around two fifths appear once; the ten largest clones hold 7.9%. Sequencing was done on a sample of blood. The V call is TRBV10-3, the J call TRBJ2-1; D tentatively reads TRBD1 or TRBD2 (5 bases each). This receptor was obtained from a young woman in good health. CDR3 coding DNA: TGTGCCATCAGTGAGCCGGGGCAAGCCTTGGAGCAGTTCTTC. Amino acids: CAISEPGQALEQFF.